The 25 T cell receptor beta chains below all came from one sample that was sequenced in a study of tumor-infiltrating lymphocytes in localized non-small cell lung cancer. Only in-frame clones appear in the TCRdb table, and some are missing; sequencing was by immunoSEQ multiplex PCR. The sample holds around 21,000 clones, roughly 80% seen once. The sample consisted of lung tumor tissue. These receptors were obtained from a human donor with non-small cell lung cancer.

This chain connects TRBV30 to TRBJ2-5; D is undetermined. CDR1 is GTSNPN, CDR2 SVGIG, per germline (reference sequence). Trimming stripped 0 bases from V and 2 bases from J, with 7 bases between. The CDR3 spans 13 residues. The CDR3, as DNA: TGTGCCTGGAGTGTCAGAGCGCAAGAGACCCAGTACTTC. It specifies CAWSVRAQETQYF.

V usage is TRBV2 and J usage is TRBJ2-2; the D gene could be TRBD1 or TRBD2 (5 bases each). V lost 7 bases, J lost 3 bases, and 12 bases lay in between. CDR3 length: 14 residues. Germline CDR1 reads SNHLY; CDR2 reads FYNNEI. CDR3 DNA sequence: TGTGCCAGCACCCCGGGACGACACACCGGGGAGCTGTTTTTT. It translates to CASTPGRHTGELFF.

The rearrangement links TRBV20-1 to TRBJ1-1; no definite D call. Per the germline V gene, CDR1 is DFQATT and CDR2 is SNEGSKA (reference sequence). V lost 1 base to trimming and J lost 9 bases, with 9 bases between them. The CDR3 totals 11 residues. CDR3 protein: CSARGVVKAFF. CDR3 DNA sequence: TGCAGTGCTAGAGGAGTTGTGAAAGCTTTCTTT.

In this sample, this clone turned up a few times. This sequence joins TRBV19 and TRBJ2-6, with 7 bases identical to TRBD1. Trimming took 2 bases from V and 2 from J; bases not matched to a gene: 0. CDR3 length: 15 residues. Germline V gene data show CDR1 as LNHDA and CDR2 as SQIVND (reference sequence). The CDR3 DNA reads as TGTGCCAGTAGTATACAGGGGGCTGGGGCCAACGTCCTGACTTTC. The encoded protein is CASSIQGAGANVLTF.

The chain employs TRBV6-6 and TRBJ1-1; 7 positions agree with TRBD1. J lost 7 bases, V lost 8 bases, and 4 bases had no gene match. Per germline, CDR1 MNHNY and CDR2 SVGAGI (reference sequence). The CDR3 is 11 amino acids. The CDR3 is CASSRQGEAFF. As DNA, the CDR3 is TGTGCCAGCTCAAGACAGGGTGAAGCTTTCTTT.

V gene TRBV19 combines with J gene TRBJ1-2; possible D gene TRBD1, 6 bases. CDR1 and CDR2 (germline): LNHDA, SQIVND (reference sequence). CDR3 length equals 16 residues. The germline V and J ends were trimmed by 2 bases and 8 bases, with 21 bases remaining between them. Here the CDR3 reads CASSIRQDRSFYGYTF. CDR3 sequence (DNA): TGTGCCAGTAGTATACGACAGGACCGGTCTTTCTACGGCTACACCTTC.

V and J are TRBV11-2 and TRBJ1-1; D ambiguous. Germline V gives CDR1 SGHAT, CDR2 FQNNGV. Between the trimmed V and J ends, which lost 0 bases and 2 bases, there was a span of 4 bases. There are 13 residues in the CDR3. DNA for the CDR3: TGTGCCAGCAGCTTAGACATCAACACTGAAGCTTTCTTT. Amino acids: CASSLDINTEAFF.

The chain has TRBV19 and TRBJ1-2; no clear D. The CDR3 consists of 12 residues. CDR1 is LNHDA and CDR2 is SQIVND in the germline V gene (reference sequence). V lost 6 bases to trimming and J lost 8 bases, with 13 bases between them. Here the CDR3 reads CASRRTPGGYTF. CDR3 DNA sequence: TGTGCCAGTAGGCGGACGCCTGGCGGCTACACCTTC.

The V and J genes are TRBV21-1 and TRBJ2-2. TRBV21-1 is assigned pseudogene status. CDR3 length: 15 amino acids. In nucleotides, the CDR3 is TGTGCCAGCAGCAAAGAACTGGAAAACACCGGGGAGCTGTTTTTT. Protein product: CASSKELENTGELFF.

CDR3: CASSPPRAIAYSGANVLTF. The CDR3 nucleotides are TGTGCCAGCTCACCACCGAGGGCGATAGCATACTCTGGGGCCAACGTCCTGACTTTC. The V call is TRBV18, the J call TRBJ2-6; D possibly corresponds to TRBD2 (5 bases). The CDR3 contains 19 residues. Trimming took off 0 bases at V and 0 bases at J, with 15 bases between the two ends. The germline CDR1 and CDR2 sequences are KGHSH and LQKENI.

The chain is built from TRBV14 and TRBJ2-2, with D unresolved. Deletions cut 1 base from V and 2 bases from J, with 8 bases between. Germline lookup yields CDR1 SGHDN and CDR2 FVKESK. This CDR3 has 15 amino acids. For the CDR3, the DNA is TGTGCCAGCAGCCAAGTCCTGGGCAACACCGGGGAGCTGTTTTTT. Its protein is CASSQVLGNTGELFF. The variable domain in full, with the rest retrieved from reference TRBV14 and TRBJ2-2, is EAGVTQFPSHSVIEKGQTVTLRCDPISGHDNLYWYRRVMGKEIKFLLHFVKESKQDESGMPNNRFLAERTGGTYSTLKVQPAELEDSGVYFCASSQVLGNTGELFFGEGSRLTVL.

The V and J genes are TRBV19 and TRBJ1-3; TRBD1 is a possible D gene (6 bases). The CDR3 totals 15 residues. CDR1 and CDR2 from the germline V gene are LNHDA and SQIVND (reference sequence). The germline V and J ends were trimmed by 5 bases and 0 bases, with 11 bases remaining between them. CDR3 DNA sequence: TGTGCCAGTAGTGCCACAGGGAGCTCTGGAAACACCATATATTTT. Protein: CASSATGSSGNTIYF.

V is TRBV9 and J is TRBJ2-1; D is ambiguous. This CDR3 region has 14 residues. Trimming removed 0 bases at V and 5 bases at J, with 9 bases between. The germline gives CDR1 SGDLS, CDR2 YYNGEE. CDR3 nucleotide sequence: TGTGCCAGCAGCGTAGTCATCACGGACAATGAGCAGTTCTTC. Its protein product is CASSVVITDNEQFF.

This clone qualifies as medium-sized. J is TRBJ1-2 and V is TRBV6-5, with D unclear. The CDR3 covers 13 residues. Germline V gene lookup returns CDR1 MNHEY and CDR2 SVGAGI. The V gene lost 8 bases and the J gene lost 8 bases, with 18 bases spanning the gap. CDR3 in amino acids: CASQGEQVRGYTF. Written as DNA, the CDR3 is TGTGCCAGCCAAGGAGAGCAAGTGAGGGGCTACACCTTC.

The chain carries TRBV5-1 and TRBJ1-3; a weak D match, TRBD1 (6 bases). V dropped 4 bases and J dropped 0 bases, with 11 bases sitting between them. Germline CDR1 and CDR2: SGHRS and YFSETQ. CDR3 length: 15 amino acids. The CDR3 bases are TGCGCCAGCAGCCGGACAGCCAACTCTGGAAACACCATATATTTT. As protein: CASSRTANSGNTIYF.

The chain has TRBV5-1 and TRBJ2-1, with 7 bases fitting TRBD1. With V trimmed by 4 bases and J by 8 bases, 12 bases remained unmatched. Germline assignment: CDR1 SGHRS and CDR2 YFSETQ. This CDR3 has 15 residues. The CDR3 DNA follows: TGCGCCAGCAGCGTGAGCACAGGGGTAGGAGATGAGCAGTTCTTC. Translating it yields CASSVSTGVGDEQFF.

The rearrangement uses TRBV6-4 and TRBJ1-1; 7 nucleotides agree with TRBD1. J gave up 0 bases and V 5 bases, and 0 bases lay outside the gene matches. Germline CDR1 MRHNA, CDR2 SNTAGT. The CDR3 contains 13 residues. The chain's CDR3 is CASSRGLNTEAFF. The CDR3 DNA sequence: TGTGCCAGCAGTAGGGGGCTGAACACTGAAGCTTTCTTT.

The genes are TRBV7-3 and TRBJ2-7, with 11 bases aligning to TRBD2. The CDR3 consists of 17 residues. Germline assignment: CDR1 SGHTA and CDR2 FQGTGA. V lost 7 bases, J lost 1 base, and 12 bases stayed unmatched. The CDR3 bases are TGTGCCAGCACCGTACTAGCGGGAGAAAGTTGTTCCTACGAGCAGTACTTC. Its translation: CASTVLAGESCSYEQYF. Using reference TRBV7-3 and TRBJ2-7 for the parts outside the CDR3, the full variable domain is GAGVSQTPSNKVTEKGKYVELRCDPISGHTALYWYRQSLGQGPEFLIYFQGTGAADDSGLPNDRFFAVRPEGSVSTLKIQRTERGDSAVYLCASTVLAGESCSYEQYFGPGTRLTVT.

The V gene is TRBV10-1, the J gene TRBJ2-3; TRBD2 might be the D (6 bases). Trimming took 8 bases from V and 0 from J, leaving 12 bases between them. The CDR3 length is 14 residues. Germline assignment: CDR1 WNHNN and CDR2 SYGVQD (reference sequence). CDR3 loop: CASSRDSSTDTQYF. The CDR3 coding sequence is TGCGCCAGCTCCAGGGACTCTAGCACAGATACGCAGTATTTT.

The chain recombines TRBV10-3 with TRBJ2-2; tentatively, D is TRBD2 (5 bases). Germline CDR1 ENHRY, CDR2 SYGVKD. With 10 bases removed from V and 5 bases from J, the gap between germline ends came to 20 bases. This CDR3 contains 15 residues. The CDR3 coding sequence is TGTGCCACCTCCGCCCTGCCTGGGGAGACCGGGGAGCTGTTTTTT. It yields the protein CATSALPGETGELFF.

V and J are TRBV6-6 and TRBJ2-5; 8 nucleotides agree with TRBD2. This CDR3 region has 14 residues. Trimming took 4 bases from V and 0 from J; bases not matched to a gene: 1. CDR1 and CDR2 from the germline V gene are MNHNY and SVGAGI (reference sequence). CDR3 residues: CASSFGGDQETQYF. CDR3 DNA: TGTGCCAGCAGTTTCGGGGGGGACCAAGAGACCCAGTACTTC.

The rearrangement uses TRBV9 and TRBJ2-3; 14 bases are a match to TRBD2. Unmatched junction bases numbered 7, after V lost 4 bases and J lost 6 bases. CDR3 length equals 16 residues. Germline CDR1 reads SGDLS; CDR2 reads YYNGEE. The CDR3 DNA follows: TGTGCCAGCAGCCTAGGGACTAGCGGGAGTATGGATACGCAGTATTTT. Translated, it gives CASSLGTSGSMDTQYF.

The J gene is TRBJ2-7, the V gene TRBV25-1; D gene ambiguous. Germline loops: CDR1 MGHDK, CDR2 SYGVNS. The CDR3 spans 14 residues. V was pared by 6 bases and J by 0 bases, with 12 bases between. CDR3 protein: CASSLTATSYEQYF. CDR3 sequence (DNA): TGTGCCAGCAGCCTTACAGCAACCTCCTACGAGCAGTACTTC.

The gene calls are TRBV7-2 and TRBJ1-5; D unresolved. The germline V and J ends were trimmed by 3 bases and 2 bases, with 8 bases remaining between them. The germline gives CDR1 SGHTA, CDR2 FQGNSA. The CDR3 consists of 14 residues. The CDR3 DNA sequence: TGTGCCAGCAGCTTCGGACGGGGCAATCAGCCCCAGCATTTT. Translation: CASSFGRGNQPQHF.

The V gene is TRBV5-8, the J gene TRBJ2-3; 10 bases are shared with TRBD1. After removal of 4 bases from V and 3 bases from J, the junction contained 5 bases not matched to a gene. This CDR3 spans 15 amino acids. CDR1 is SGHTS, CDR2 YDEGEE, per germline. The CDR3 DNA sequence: TGTGCCAGCAGCACGAGACAGGGGGCTACAGATACGCAGTATTTT. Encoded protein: CASSTRQGATDTQYF.